This T cell receptor beta chain was recovered during a study of T cell changes during pregnancy in multiple sclerosis (dated by TCRdb to about 2019). About the full investigation: The study examined how the T cell repertoire changed over the course of pregnancy in women with multiple sclerosis.

Receptor amplification or capture employed the immunoSEQ multiplex PCR assay. The table comes from immuneACCESS by way of TCRdb, which keeps in-frame sequences with V and J called. Part of the clones is missing from these tables; in studies checked, under half for an unresolved V gene and the rest for unknown reasons. In this sample the table shows tens of thousands of clones, around nine tenths of which occur a single time. Together, the top ten hold 0.6% to 0.9% of the sample. Reading the germline V gene gives CDR1 SGHVS and CDR2 FNYEAQ. Reading from cysteine to phenylalanine, the CDR3 counts 15 amino acids. Only the CDR3 portion is preserved as DNA: 45 bases, with reading frame beginning at the first base. V and J are trimmed by 5 bases and 2 bases, and the gene matches miss 8 bases of the junction. To note about this clone: Its antigen remains unidentified. One base away there is no much larger clone; base qualities are not given.

Here the sequenced sample was CD4+ T cells from peripheral blood mononuclear cells, taken in the first trimester of pregnancy. The sequence came from a female donor with multiple sclerosis, enrolled in a pregnancy study. The chain is encoded by TRBV7-6 joined to TRBJ2-7, and TRBD1 matches 8 of the central bases. The CDR3 loop reads CASSRQGAMPYEQYF. DNA sequence: TGTGCCAGCAGCAGGCAGGGGGCTATGCCCTACGAGCAGTACTTC.